The TCR beta chain described here comes from a study of blood T cell repertoires in COVID-19. For the study at large: COVID-19 samples collected from the United States, Italy and Spain covered acute and convalescent phases. The cDNA or gDNA used as material had been derived from T cells, B-cell-depleted T cells, or PBMCs.

CDR3 length equals 14 residues. The germline V gene encodes CDR1 MNHEY and CDR2 SVGEGT. The V end lost 5 bases, the J end lost 1 base, and 11 bases lay between the germline ends. As handled by the study authors: Amplification of reference gene primers provided the estimated nucleated cell counts. Clones were sequenced by immunoSEQ multiplex PCR, and TCRdb holds only the in-frame ones, with some missing. V, J and clone size derive from that table, while D and trimming were established from the DNA sequence. The repertoire includes some 250,000 clones, around 87% of them detected once, and about 2.9% sits in the top ten.

The TCR was taken from a woman in her twenties or thirties who had recovered from COVID-19. Sequencing input: peripheral blood. This chain joins TRBV6-2 or TRBV6-3 and TRBJ2-5; possibly TRBD2 for D (6 bases). CDR3 sequence reads: CASSLRDFQETQYF. CDR3 coding DNA: TGTGCCAGCAGTCTAAGGGACTTCCAAGAGACCCAGTACTTC.